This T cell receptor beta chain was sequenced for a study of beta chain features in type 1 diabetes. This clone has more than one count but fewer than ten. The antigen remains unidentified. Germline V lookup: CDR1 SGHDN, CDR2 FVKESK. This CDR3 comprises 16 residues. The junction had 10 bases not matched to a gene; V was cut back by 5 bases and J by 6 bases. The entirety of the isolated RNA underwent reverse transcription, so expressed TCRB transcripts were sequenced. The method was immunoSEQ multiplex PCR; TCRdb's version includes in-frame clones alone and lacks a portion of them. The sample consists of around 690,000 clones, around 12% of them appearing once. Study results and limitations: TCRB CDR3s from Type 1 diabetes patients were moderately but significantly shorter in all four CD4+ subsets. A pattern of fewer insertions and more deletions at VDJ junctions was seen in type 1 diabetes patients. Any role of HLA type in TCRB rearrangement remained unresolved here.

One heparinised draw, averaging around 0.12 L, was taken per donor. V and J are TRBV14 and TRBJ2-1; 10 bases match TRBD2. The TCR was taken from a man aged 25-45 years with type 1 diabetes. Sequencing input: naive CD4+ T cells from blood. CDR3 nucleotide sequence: TGTGCCAGCAGCTCCTTGATTAGCGGGGGGACCAATGAGCAGTTCTTC. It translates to CASSSLISGGTNEQFF. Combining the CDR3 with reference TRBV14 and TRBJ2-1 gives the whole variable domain EAGVTQFPSHSVIEKGQTVTLRCDPISGHDNLYWYRRVMGKEIKFLLHFVKESKQDESGMPNNRFLAERTGGTYSTLKVQPAELEDSGVYFCASSSLISGGTNEQFFGPGTRLTVL.